Following are 19 T cell receptor beta chains from one sample sequenced in a study of Graves' ophthalmopathy and Graves' hyperthyroidism (dated by TCRdb to the late 2010s). The sequencer listed for this sample is Illumina HiSeq 2000. TCR beta CDR3 regions were amplified from RNA transcripts for repertoire sequencing. The first round was an RT-PCR using HTBI primers with the Qiagen OneStep RT-PCR kit, and this first round was followed by a second-round multiplex PCR, then size selection and purification. TCRdb applied fastp at Q25 and MiXCR to the public reads, then kept only in-frame beta chains. Each record represents a unique CDR3 protein, reported with the most common genes and DNA among its rows. A total of a few hundred thousand distinct CDR3 sequences appear in this sample, roughly 18% of them only once. Roughly 1.5% of the sample comes from the top ten. The sample consisted of peripheral blood. The receptors come from a woman aged 18-29 years with Graves' ophthalmopathy. Donor details come from another sample of the same person, matched by shared clones.

At least ten counts were recorded for this clonotype. This chain connects TRBV6-1 to TRBJ2-2, with TRBD1 as a possible D gene (6 bases). CDR1 is MNHNS and CDR2 is SASEGT in the germline V gene. The CDR3 consists of 16 residues. V dropped 5 bases and J dropped 2 bases, with 15 bases sitting between them. CDR3 sequence (DNA): TGTGCCAGCAGTACGAGTGGGACACCCAACACCGGGGAGCTGTTTTTT. Translating gives CASSTSGTPNTGELFF.

This clonotype occurred many times. V and J are TRBV5-1 and TRBJ1-1; no clear D gene. The ends were cut back, 1 base at V and 0 bases at J, with 10 bases in the middle. Germline values: CDR1 SGHRS, CDR2 YFSETQ. CDR3 size: 15 residues. The DNA for the CDR3 is TGCGCCAGCAGCTTGTTTCCAGGTATGAACACTGAAGCTTTCTTT. It translates to CASSLFPGMNTEAFF.

This clonotype was recorded many times. This rearrangement joins TRBV9 to TRBJ2-7; D might be TRBD1 or TRBD2, each matching 8 bases. V gave up 2 bases and J gave up 4 bases, with 16 bases separating them. The CDR3 runs 15 residues. Germline CDR1 and CDR2: SGDLS and YYNGEE. CDR3 coding DNA: TGTGCCAGCAGCGTCGGACAGGGACTAGGGTACGAGCAGTACTTC. Its protein is CASSVGQGLGYEQYF.

There are many counts of this clonotype. V is TRBV19 and J is TRBJ2-7, with D unclear. CDR1 LNHDA and CDR2 SQIVND come from the germline V gene (reference sequence). The CDR3 runs to 12 residues. Between the trimmed V and J ends, which lost 4 bases and 2 bases, there was a span of 6 bases. CDR3 loop: CASSTAPYEQYF. CDR3 sequence (DNA): TGTGCCAGTAGTACCGCACCCTACGAGCAGTACTTC.

This clonotype has a count of ten or more. This chain joins TRBV27 and TRBJ2-5; possibly TRBD1 for D (5 bases). The V gene lost 1 base and the J gene lost 2 bases, with 8 bases spanning the gap. The V gene's germline CDR1 is MNHEY and CDR2 SMNVEV (reference sequence). The CDR3 has 14 residues. DNA for the CDR3: TGTGCCAGCAGTTTATTTGCAGGGCAAGAGACCCAGTACTTC. This sequence encodes CASSLFAGQETQYF.

The chain is built from TRBV28 and TRBJ1-1; 7 bases align to TRBD1. Germline assignment: CDR1 MDHEN and CDR2 SYDVKM. With 3 bases clipped from V and 7 bases from J, the junction kept 8 bases outside the gene matches. The CDR3 runs 14 residues. CDR3 sequence (DNA): TGTGCCAGCAGTTTTAGGGGGCGATTTGGTGAAGCTTTCTTT. Translated: CASSFRGRFGEAFF.

Only a few counts were recorded for this clonotype. The V gene is TRBV29-1, the J gene TRBJ2-7; D gene ambiguous. V lost 0 bases and J 6 bases, leaving 9 bases between the germline ends. CDR3 length equals 12 residues. Germline V gene lookup returns CDR1 SQVTM and CDR2 ANQGSEA. This CDR3 is CSVEDQNGEQYF. CDR3 DNA: TGCAGCGTTGAAGATCAGAATGGCGAGCAGTACTTC.

At least ten counts were recorded for this clonotype. This sequence joins TRBV28 and TRBJ1-4, with a tentative D call TRBD1 (6 bases). Germline loops: CDR1 MDHEN, CDR2 SYDVKM. Trimming removed 2 bases at V and 7 bases at J, with 14 bases between. This CDR3 is 15 amino acids long. This chain's CDR3 is CASSLPAGAGEKLFF. The CDR3 DNA sequence: TGTGCCAGCAGTTTACCGGCAGGGGCGGGTGAAAAACTGTTTTTT. Full variable domain (rest looked up from reference TRBV28 and TRBJ1-4): DVKVTQSSRYLVKRTGEKVFLECVQDMDHENMFWYRQDPGLGLRLIYFSYDVKMKEKGDIPEGYSVSREKKERFSLILESASTNQTSMYLCASSLPAGAGEKLFFGSGTQLSVL.

This clonotype was observed many times. The genes are TRBV7-2 and TRBJ1-1; 7 bases agree with TRBD1. Losses at the gene ends were 5 bases for V and 4 bases for J; bases not matched to a gene: 4. Per the germline V gene, CDR1 is SGHTA and CDR2 is FQGNSA. The CDR3 runs 13 residues. This chain's CDR3 is CASSLRQGTEAFF. The CDR3, as DNA: TGTGCCAGCAGCCTGAGACAGGGCACTGAAGCTTTCTTT.

This clonotype was seen at least ten times. The CDR3 is CASSLMGQGERNTEAFF. The CDR3 region has the DNA TGTGCCAGCAGCCTAATGGGACAGGGGGAGAGGAACACTGAAGCTTTCTTT. The chain has TRBV7-8 and TRBJ1-1; 11 nucleotides agree with TRBD1. CDR1 is SGHVS and CDR2 is FQNEAQ in the germline V gene. The CDR3 has 17 residues. The J segment lost 1 base and the V segment lost 5 bases, leaving 9 bases of the junction unmatched.

The sample holds many counts of this clonotype. The chain uses TRBV5-1 and TRBJ2-7; tentatively, D is TRBD2 (5 bases). V shed 7 bases and J shed 0 bases, with 23 bases lying between them. This CDR3 region has 17 residues. In germline, CDR1 is SGHRS, CDR2 YFSETQ. CDR3 residues: CASDSRASSESSYEQYF. In nucleotides, the CDR3 is TGCGCCAGCGACTCCCGGGCTAGCTCGGAGAGCTCCTACGAGCAGTACTTC. The whole variable domain, remainder taken from reference TRBV5-1 and TRBJ2-7, is KAGVTQTPRYLIKTRGQQVTLSCSPISGHRSVSWYQQTPGQGLQFLFEYFSETQRNKGNFPGRFSGRQFSNSRSEMNVSTLELGDSALYLCASDSRASSESSYEQYFGPGTRLTVT.

This clonotype was seen many times. The V gene is TRBV2, the J gene TRBJ2-7, with 7 bases identical to TRBD1. CDR1 and CDR2 from the germline V gene are SNHLY and FYNNEI. The junction had 12 bases not matched to a gene; V was cut back by 7 bases and J by 3 bases. This CDR3 comprises 15 residues. CDR3 sequence: CASTIKGAPLYEQYF. DNA for the CDR3: TGTGCCAGCACCATTAAGGGGGCTCCTCTCTACGAGCAGTACTTC.

The rearrangement uses TRBV6-1 and TRBJ1-2; the D gene is possibly TRBD1 (6 bases). Germline CDR1 reads MNHNS; CDR2 reads SASEGT. The CDR3 loop spans 18 amino acids. The V end lost 1 base, the J end lost 8 bases, and 26 bases lay between the germline ends. Written as DNA, the CDR3 is TGTGCCAGCAGTGAAGGACCCTACAGGGCGAGGCACGGGGGCGGCTACACCTTC. Encoded protein: CASSEGPYRARHGGGYTF.

This clonotype was counted many times. The CDR3 spells CASSLAGVVRPESEAFF. DNA of the CDR3: TGTGCCAGCAGCTTAGCAGGGGTGGTGCGACCCGAATCTGAAGCTTTCTTT. The chain employs TRBV7-2 and TRBJ1-1, with D tentatively TRBD1 (5 bases). From germline, CDR1 is SGHTA and CDR2 FQGNSA. The V end was cut by 0 bases, the J end by 6 bases, with 20 bases between. This CDR3 region has 17 residues.

V is TRBV2 and J is TRBJ2-7; the match to TRBD2 covers 7 bases. The germline CDR1 and CDR2 sequences are SNHLY and FYNNEI. J was trimmed by 4 bases and V by 2 bases; bases with no gene match: 8. The CDR3 spans 15 residues. The CDR3 loop is CASSERLAKIYEQYF. Written as DNA, the CDR3 is TGTGCCAGCAGTGAACGACTAGCCAAGATTTACGAGCAGTACTTC. The full variable domain, in which reference TRBV2 and TRBJ2-7 provide the parts outside the CDR3, is EPEVTQTPSHQVTQMGQEVILRCVPISNHLYFYWYRQILGQKVEFLVSFYNNEISEKSEIFDDQFSVERPDGSNFTLKIRSTKLEDSAMYFCASSERLAKIYEQYFGPGTRLTVT.

This clonotype has ten or more counts. The V and J genes are TRBV7-2 and TRBJ1-1; tentative D call: TRBD1 (5 bases). Germline assignment: CDR1 SGHTA and CDR2 FQGNSA. The CDR3 has 15 residues. The ends were cut back, 5 bases at V and 4 bases at J, with 17 bases in the middle. This CDR3 reads CASSHLSGYGTEAFF. DNA for the CDR3: TGTGCCAGCAGCCATCTCTCAGGGTACGGCACTGAAGCTTTCTTT.

The chain couples TRBV30 to TRBJ2-1, with D perhaps assigned TRBD1 or TRBD2 (5 bases each). The CDR3 has 16 amino acids. The V gene's germline CDR1 is GTSNPN and CDR2 SVGIG (reference sequence). V lost 0 bases and J lost 9, with 21 bases in between. The CDR3 is CAWSVPWGPHPPEQFF. The CDR3 DNA is TGTGCCTGGAGTGTACCTTGGGGACCTCATCCGCCTGAGCAGTTCTTC.

This clonotype was picked up many times. This chain connects TRBV2 to TRBJ1-3; weak D call: TRBD1 (6 bases). V lost 3 bases and J lost 2, with 11 bases in between. The germline CDR1 and CDR2 sequences are SNHLY and FYNNEI. This CDR3 contains 15 residues. DNA of the CDR3: TGTGCCAGCAGTGAGAGGGGGTCCCCTGGAAACACCATATATTTT. This translates into CASSERGSPGNTIYF.

This clonotype was seen repeatedly, ten times or more. V gene TRBV28 combines with J gene TRBJ1-1; the D is unclear. From germline, CDR1 is MDHEN and CDR2 SYDVKM. CDR3 size: 14 residues. Trimming shortened V by 3 bases and J by 1 base, and 9 bases separated the two germline ends. Written as DNA, the CDR3 is TGTGCCAGCAGTTTTTCCCTGGGGAACACTGAAGCTTTCTTT. Amino acids: CASSFSLGNTEAFF.